Below, 25 T cell receptor beta chains from the same sample are listed, as sequenced in a study of CD8+CD57+ T cells in acquired aplastic anemia. Genomic DNA provided the template from which TCR beta VDJ and CDR3 profiles were obtained. TCRdb ran MiXCR on the reads and lists one entry per CDR3 protein. The table has around 190,000 distinct CDR3 sequences, nearly 50% seen once; the top ten hold 10% to 15%. Patients chosen for sequencing had shown CD8+CD57+ cell expansion by flow cytometry. Specimen: sorted CD4+, CD8+, or CD8+CD57+ T cells (not recorded which) from PBMCs. The source of these receptors is a human donor with aplastic anemia.

This clonotype was detected many times. This sequence joins TRBV2 and TRBJ1-1; 7 bases agree with TRBD1. Germline assignment: CDR1 SNHLY and CDR2 FYNNEI. The ends lost 8 bases at V and 1 base at J; junction bases unmatched: 7. The CDR3 loop spans 14 amino acids. CDR3 amino acids: CASPTGARNTEAFF. The DNA of the CDR3 is TGTGCCAGCCCTACAGGGGCTAGGAACACTGAAGCTTTCTTT.

The DNA of the CDR3 is TGCAGCGCTACTGACGGGGTCAAGACTGAAGCTTTCTTT. Translation gives CSATDGVKTEAFF. The rearrangement links TRBV29-1 to TRBJ1-1; D is unclear. Trimming cost V 7 bases and J 5 bases, with 17 bases left between them. Germline values: CDR1 SQVTM, CDR2 ANQGSEA. The CDR3 totals 13 residues.

Regarding this clonotype: This sequence may be a read error, since a much larger clone differs from it by one base. This sequence joins TRBV20-1 and TRBJ1-4, with 7 nucleotides matching TRBD1. Germline CDR1 is DFQATT and CDR2 is SNEGSKA (reference sequence). CDR3 length: 13 amino acids. CDR3 DNA sequence: TGCAGTGCCCCGGACAGGCGAAATGAAAAACCGTTTTTT. Translated: CSAPDRRNEKPFF.

This clonotype occurred a few times. The chain uses TRBV25-1 and TRBJ1-6, with D possibly TRBD1 on 6 matching bases. The CDR3 is 17 residues long. V lost 5 bases to trimming and J lost 7 bases, with 21 bases between them. Germline CDR1 and CDR2: MGHDK and SYGVNS. CDR3 in DNA: TGTGCCAGCAGTCCCTACCTGGGCAGGGGTACAAATTCACCCCTCCACTTT. Its protein is CASSPYLGRGTNSPLHF. The full variable domain, rest sourced from reference TRBV25-1 and TRBJ1-6, is EADIYQTPRYLVIGTGKKITLECSQTMGHDKMYWYQQDPGMELHLIHYSYGVNSTEKGDLSSESTVSRIRTEHFPLTLESARPSHTSQYLCASSPYLGRGTNSPLHFGNGTRLTVT.

This clonotype has only a few counts. V is TRBV24-1 and J is TRBJ1-2, with D perhaps TRBD1 (6 bases). V was pared by 4 bases and J by 3 bases, with 11 bases between. Germline CDR1 KGHDR, CDR2 SFDVKD. The CDR3 has 14 residues. The CDR3 DNA follows: TGTGCCACCAGTGACTCCGGGACACACTATGGCTACACCTTC. It specifies CATSDSGTHYGYTF.

The V call is TRBV29-1, the J call TRBJ1-6; tentative D call: TRBD1 (5 bases). Germline loops: CDR1 SQVTM, CDR2 ANQGSEA. V lost 6 bases, J lost 8 bases, and 17 bases lay in between. The CDR3 is 14 residues long. The CDR3 region is CSVPGPDRDSPLHF. CDR3 nucleotide sequence: TGCAGCGTCCCAGGCCCTGACAGAGATTCACCCCTCCACTTT.

V usage is TRBV20-1 and J usage is TRBJ2-7, with 9 bases identical to TRBD2. This CDR3 comprises 14 residues. Trimming at V came to 3 bases and at J to 2 bases, leaving 5 bases not matched to a gene. From germline, CDR1 is DFQATT and CDR2 SNEGSKA (reference sequence). CDR3 in amino acids: CSASDLAGTYEQYF. CDR3 nucleotide sequence: TGCAGTGCTAGCGATCTAGCGGGAACCTACGAGCAGTACTTC.

This clonotype was found many times. The CDR3 sequence: CASSLAGGRRTDTQYF. Written as DNA, the CDR3 is TGCGCCAGCAGCTTGGCGGGGGGTCGACGTACAGATACGCAGTATTTT. The chain uses TRBV5-1 and TRBJ2-3; the match to TRBD2 covers 7 bases. Unmatched junction bases numbered 7, after V lost 0 bases and J lost 3 bases. The germline CDR1 and CDR2 sequences are SGHRS and YFSETQ. This CDR3 is built from 16 residues.

This clonotype was recorded many times. This rearrangement joins TRBV6-1 to TRBJ2-5, with D hard to call. This CDR3 has 14 amino acids. V shed 7 bases and J shed 2 bases, with 14 bases lying between them. Germline values: CDR1 MNHNS, CDR2 SASEGT. In DNA form, the CDR3 reads TGTGCCAGCATCCCCGGGTCTCTTCAAGAGACCCAGTACTTC. This codes for CASIPGSLQETQYF.

The chain carries TRBV3-1 and TRBJ2-6; 8 bases are shared with TRBD1. V was clipped by 4 bases and J by 0 bases; unmatched bases: 5. The CDR3 totals 17 residues. In germline, CDR1 is LGHDT, CDR2 YNNKEL (reference sequence). The CDR3 nucleotides read TGTGCCAGCAGCCCCGGGACAGGACTCTCTGGGGCCAACGTCCTGACTTTC. This gives the protein CASSPGTGLSGANVLTF.

The V gene is TRBV7-8, the J gene TRBJ2-6; D gene uncertain. The CDR3 totals 16 residues. The V end was cut by 1 base, the J end by 0 bases, with 7 bases between. CDR1 and CDR2 (germline): SGHVS, FQNEAQ. The CDR3 spells CASSLVGSSGANVLTF. CDR3 sequence (DNA): TGTGCCAGCAGCTTAGTCGGAAGCTCTGGGGCCAACGTCCTGACTTTC.

This clonotype was detected once. This chain joins TRBV24-1 and TRBJ2-1, with D hard to call. The CDR3 runs 16 residues. Germline lookup yields CDR1 KGHDR and CDR2 SFDVKD. Trimming took 4 bases from V and 3 from J, leaving 15 bases between them. CDR3 nucleotides: TGTGCCACCAGTGAGAAAGACGTCGCCTACTACAATGAGCAGTTCTTC. This sequence encodes CATSEKDVAYYNEQFF.

The chain combines TRBV27 with TRBJ1-1; D possibly corresponds to TRBD1 (6 bases). Trimming removed 2 bases from V and 2 bases from J, with 9 bases in between. Germline V gives CDR1 MNHEY, CDR2 SMNVEV (reference sequence). This CDR3 comprises 14 residues. CDR3 sequence reads: CASSLGQTNTEAFF. The CDR3 DNA follows: TGTGCCAGCAGTTTAGGACAGACAAACACTGAAGCTTTCTTT.

The chain combines TRBV20-1 with TRBJ1-6; D is unclear. Germline V gene lookup returns CDR1 DFQATT and CDR2 SNEGSKA (reference sequence). V shed 0 bases and J shed 8 bases, with 5 bases lying between them. There are 12 residues in the CDR3. The CDR3 region has the DNA TGCAGTGCTAGAGAGGGTGATTCACCCCTCCACTTT. Encoded protein: CSAREGDSPLHF.

The J gene is TRBJ2-7, the V gene TRBV10-3; 9 bases map to TRBD2. V shed 6 bases, J shed 7 bases, and the junction held 7 bases outside the gene matches. Looked up from germline, CDR1 is ENHRY and CDR2 is SYGVKD. This CDR3 is 13 amino acids long. In DNA form, the CDR3 reads TGTGCCATCAGAGTAGCGGGAGTGGGGGAGCAGTACTTC. It is translated as CAIRVAGVGEQYF.

In this sample, this clonotype turned up many times. The rearrangement joins TRBV5-1 to TRBJ1-2, with 7 bases identical to TRBD1. V shed 0 bases and J 4 bases; nucleotides not matched to a gene: 6. The CDR3 extends over 15 amino acids. Germline CDR1 SGHRS, CDR2 YFSETQ. This CDR3 is CASSLETGVGYGYTF. In DNA form, the CDR3 reads TGCGCCAGCAGCTTGGAAACAGGGGTCGGCTATGGCTACACCTTC.

This clonotype has just a few counts. The chain joins TRBV2 to TRBJ1-4; D is ambiguous. Trimming cost V 6 bases and J 5 bases, with 7 bases left between them. The CDR3 loop spans 12 amino acids. Per the germline V gene, CDR1 is SNHLY and CDR2 is FYNNEI. The DNA of the CDR3 is TGTGCCAGCAGGGGTGCGAATGAAAAACTGTTTTTT. Its protein product is CASRGANEKLFF.

Many counts were recorded for this clonotype. The chain uses TRBV5-8 and TRBJ1-3, with D maybe TRBD1 (6 bases). The CDR3 consists of 15 residues. V was pared by 3 bases and J by 2 bases, with 12 bases between. Looked up from germline, CDR1 is SGHTS and CDR2 is YDEGEE. The CDR3: CASSSKGGAGNTIYF. The CDR3 region has the DNA TGTGCCAGCAGCTCCAAGGGGGGAGCTGGAAACACCATATATTTT.

The V call is TRBV5-4, the J call TRBJ2-1; a possible D gene is TRBD2 (6 bases). Germline CDR1 reads SGHNT; CDR2 reads YYREEE (reference sequence). The length of the CDR3 is 15 residues. V was shortened by 0 bases and J by 4 bases, with 11 bases between the two germline ends. The chain's CDR3 is CASSLAPGEYNEQFF. Here the CDR3 DNA reads TGTGCCAGCAGCTTGGCCCCGGGAGAGTACAATGAGCAGTTCTTC.

This clonotype was seen repeatedly, ten times or more. The chain links TRBV2 to TRBJ2-1; D is undetermined. The CDR3 length is 14 residues. The germline gives CDR1 SNHLY, CDR2 FYNNEI. Trimming cost V 3 bases and J 0 bases, with 6 bases left between them. Here the CDR3 DNA reads TGTGCCAGCAGTGATACCAGCTCCTACAATGAGCAGTTCTTC. Protein: CASSDTSSYNEQFF.

The chain is built from TRBV27 and TRBJ1-6; 7 bases are shared with TRBD1. The germline gives CDR1 MNHEY, CDR2 SMNVEV (reference sequence). The CDR3 sequence is 16 residues long. With V trimmed by 6 bases and J by 4 bases, 9 bases remained unmatched. The CDR3, as DNA: TGTGCCAGCAGCTCTTTTGAGGGGGCGTATAATTCACCCCTCCACTTT. As protein: CASSSFEGAYNSPLHF.

This clonotype was counted ten times or more. V usage is TRBV6-1 and J usage is TRBJ2-1; D is perhaps TRBD1 (6 bases). Trimming shortened V by 8 bases and J by 6 bases, and 20 bases separated the two germline ends. This CDR3 contains 15 residues. From germline, CDR1 is MNHNS and CDR2 SASEGT. CDR3 sequence (DNA): TGTGCCAGCGGGGACAATACTCGGCCCGGCAATGAGCAGTTCTTC. Its protein is CASGDNTRPGNEQFF.

The J gene is TRBJ1-2, the V gene TRBV24-1; 9 bases align to TRBD1. This CDR3 has 16 residues. V gave up 3 bases and J gave up 5 bases; unmatched junction bases: 9. Germline V gene sequence: CDR1 KGHDR, CDR2 SFDVKD. CDR3 region: CATSDRQPGQGYGYTF. CDR3 nucleotide sequence: TGTGCCACCAGTGATAGACAACCGGGACAGGGTTATGGCTACACCTTC.

This clonotype was counted only a few times. A much larger clone is a single base away; this may be a read error. CDR3 coding DNA: TGTGCCAGCAGCCTGACTGACAGGGAGAGGGGTAACGAGCAGTACTTC. It encodes CASSLTDRERGNEQYF. The V gene is TRBV7-8, the J gene TRBJ2-7; 7 bases fit TRBD1. Germline CDR1 is SGHVS and CDR2 is FQNEAQ. The trim removed 5 bases at V and 5 bases at J, leaving 15 bases unmatched. CDR3 size: 16 residues.

This clonotype was detected many times. The CDR3, as DNA: TGTGCCAGCAGCGTGTCCGGGACAGGGCCCGGGGGGACTGAAGCTTTCTTT. The encoded protein is CASSVSGTGPGGTEAFF. V and J are TRBV9 and TRBJ1-1; 9 positions agree with TRBD1. V dropped 2 bases and J dropped 5; count of bases not matched to a gene: 13. This CDR3 has 17 residues. Germline V gives CDR1 SGDLS, CDR2 YYNGEE. The variable domain in full, with the rest retrieved from reference TRBV9 and TRBJ1-1, is DSGVTQTPKHLITATGQRVTLRCSPRSGDLSVYWYQQSLDQGLQFLIQYYNGEERAKGNILERFSAQQFPDLHSELNLSSLELGDSALYFCASSVSGTGPGGTEAFFGQGTRLTVV.